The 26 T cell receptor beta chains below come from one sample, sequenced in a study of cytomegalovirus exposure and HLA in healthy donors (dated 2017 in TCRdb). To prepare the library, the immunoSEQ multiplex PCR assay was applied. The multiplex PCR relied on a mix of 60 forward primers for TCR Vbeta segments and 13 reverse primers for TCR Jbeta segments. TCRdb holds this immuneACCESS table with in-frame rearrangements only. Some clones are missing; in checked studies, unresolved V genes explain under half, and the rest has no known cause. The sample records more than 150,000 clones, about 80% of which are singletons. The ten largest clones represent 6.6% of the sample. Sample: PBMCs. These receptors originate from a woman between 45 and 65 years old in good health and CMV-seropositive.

The CDR3 DNA reads TGTGCCAGCAGCGCGGGGGGACCTGGAATACCCGGGGAGCTGTTTTTT. This codes for CASSAGGPGIPGELFF. The genes are TRBV7-8 and TRBJ2-2, with 8 positions matching TRBD2. The trim removed 5 bases at V and 6 bases at J, leaving 11 bases unmatched. This CDR3 is built from 16 residues. CDR1 is SGHVS and CDR2 is FQNEAQ in the germline V gene. Complete variable domain (other parts from reference TRBV7-8 and TRBJ2-2): GAGVSQSPRYKVAKRGQDVALRCDPISGHVSLFWYQQALGQGPEFLTYFQNEAQLDKSGLPSDRFFAERPEGSVSTLKIQRTQQEDSAVYLCASSAGGPGIPGELFFGEGSRLTVL.

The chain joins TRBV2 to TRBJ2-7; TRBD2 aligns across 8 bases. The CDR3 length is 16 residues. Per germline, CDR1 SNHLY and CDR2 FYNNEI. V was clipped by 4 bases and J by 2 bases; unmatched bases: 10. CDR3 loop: CASSGRERGQTYEQYF. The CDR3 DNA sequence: TGTGCCAGCAGTGGTCGGGAGCGGGGGCAAACCTACGAGCAGTACTTC.

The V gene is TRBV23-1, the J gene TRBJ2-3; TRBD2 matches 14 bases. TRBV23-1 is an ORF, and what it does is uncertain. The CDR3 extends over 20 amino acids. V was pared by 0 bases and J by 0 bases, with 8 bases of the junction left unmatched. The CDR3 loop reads CASSQSLGLAGVISTDTQYF. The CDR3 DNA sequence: TGCGCCAGCAGTCAATCATTGGGACTAGCGGGGGTGATAAGCACAGATACGCAGTATTTT.

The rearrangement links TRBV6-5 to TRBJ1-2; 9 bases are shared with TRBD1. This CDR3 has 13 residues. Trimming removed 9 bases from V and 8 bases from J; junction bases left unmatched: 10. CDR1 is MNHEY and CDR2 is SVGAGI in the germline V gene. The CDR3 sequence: CASTGTGHQGYTF. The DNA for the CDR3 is TGTGCCAGTACCGGGACAGGGCATCAAGGCTACACCTTC.

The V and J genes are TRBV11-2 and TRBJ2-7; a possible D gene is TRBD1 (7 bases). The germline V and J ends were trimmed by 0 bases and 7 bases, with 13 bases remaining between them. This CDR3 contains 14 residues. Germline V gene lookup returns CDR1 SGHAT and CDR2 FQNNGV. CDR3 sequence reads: CASSLDPGGREQYF. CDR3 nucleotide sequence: TGTGCCAGCAGCTTAGATCCAGGGGGGAGGGAGCAGTACTTC.

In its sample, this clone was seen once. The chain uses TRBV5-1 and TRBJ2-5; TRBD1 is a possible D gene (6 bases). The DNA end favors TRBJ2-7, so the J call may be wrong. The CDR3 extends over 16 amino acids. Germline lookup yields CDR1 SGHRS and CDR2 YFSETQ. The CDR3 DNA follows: TGCGCCAGCAGCTTGGCCGGGACAACCCTCGGGAACGAGCAGTACTTC. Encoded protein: CASSLAGTTLGNEQYF.

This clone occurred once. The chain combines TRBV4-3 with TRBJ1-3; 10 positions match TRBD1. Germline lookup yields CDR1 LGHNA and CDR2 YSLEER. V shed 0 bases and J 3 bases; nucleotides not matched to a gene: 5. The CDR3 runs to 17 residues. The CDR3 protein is CASSQDSGDRGGNTIYF. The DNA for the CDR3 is TGCGCCAGCAGCCAAGATTCTGGGGACAGGGGTGGAAACACCATATATTTT.

The CDR3: CASSLRTDGSNYGYTF. The CDR3 DNA reads TGTGCCAGCAGTTTGAGGACAGACGGATCTAACTATGGCTACACCTTC. The chain couples TRBV28 to TRBJ1-2, with D maybe TRBD1 (6 bases). With 3 bases removed from V and 0 bases from J, the gap between germline ends came to 14 bases. This CDR3 region has 16 residues. The germline CDR1 and CDR2 sequences are MDHEN and SYDVKM.

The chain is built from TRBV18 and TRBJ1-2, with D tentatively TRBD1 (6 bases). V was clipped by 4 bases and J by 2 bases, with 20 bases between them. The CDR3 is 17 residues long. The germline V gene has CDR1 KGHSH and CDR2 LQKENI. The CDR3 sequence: CASSRRGTGGLNYGYTF. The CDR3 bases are TGTGCCAGCTCACGGAGAGGCACGGGGGGGCTCAACTATGGCTACACCTTC.

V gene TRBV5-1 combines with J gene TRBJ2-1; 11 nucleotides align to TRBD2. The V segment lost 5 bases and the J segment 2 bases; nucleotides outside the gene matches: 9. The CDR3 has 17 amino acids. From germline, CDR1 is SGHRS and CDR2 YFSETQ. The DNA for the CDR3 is TGCGCCAGCAGAAGGCTAGCGGGGGGTACCACCTACAATGAGCAGTTCTTC. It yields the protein CASRRLAGGTTYNEQFF.

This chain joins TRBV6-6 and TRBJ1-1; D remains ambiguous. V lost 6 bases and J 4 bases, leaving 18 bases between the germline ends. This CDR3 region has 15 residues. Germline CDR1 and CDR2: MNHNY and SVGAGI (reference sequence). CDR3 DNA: TGTGCCAGCAGCGACGCGGGGAAACGGGTCACTGAAGCTTTCTTT. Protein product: CASSDAGKRVTEAFF.

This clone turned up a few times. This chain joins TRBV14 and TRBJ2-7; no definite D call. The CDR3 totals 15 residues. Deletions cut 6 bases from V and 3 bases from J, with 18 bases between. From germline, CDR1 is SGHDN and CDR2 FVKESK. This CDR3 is CASSPTSENGYEQYF. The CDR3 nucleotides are TGTGCCAGCAGTCCTACCTCGGAGAACGGCTACGAGCAGTACTTC. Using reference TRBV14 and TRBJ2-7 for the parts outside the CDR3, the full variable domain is EAGVTQFPSHSVIEKGQTVTLRCDPISGHDNLYWYRRVMGKEIKFLLHFVKESKQDESGMPNNRFLAERTGGTYSTLKVQPAELEDSGVYFCASSPTSENGYEQYFGPGTRLTVT.

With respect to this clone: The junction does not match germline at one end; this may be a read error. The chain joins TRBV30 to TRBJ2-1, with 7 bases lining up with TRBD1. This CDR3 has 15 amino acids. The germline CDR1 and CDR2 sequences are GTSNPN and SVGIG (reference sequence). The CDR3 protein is CARRGRDSGRNEQFF. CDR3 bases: TGTGCCCGGAGAGGCCGGGACAGTGGGCGGAATGAGCAGTTCTTC. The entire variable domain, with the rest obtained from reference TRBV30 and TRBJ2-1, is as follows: SQTIHQWPATLVQPVGSPLSLECTVEGTSNPNLYWYRQAAGRGLQLLFYSVGIGQISSEVPQNLSASRPQDRQFILSSKKLLLSDSGFYLCARRGRDSGRNEQFFGPGTRLTVL.

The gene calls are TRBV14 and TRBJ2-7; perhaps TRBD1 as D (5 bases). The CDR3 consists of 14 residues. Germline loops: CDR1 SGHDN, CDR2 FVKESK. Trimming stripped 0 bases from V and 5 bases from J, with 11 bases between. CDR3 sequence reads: CASSQDARVHEQYF. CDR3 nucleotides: TGTGCCAGCAGCCAAGATGCCAGGGTCCACGAGCAGTACTTC.

CDR3 protein: CSVDGELNYGYTF. The CDR3, as DNA: TGCAGCGTTGACGGAGAATTGAACTATGGCTACACCTTC. This chain joins TRBV29-1 and TRBJ1-2; D is undetermined. The length of the CDR3 is 13 residues. The V end was cut by 3 bases, the J end by 2 bases, with 10 bases between. Germline assignment: CDR1 SQVTM and CDR2 ANQGSEA.

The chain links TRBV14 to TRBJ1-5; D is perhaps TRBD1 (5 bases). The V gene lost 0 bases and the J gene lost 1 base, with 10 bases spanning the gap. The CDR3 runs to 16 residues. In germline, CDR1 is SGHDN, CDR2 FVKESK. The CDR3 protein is CASSQEKGASNQPQHF. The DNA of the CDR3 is TGTGCCAGCAGCCAAGAGAAAGGGGCGAGCAATCAGCCCCAGCATTTT. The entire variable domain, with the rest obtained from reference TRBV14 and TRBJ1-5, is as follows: EAGVTQFPSHSVIEKGQTVTLRCDPISGHDNLYWYRRVMGKEIKFLLHFVKESKQDESGMPNNRFLAERTGGTYSTLKVQPAELEDSGVYFCASSQEKGASNQPQHFGDGTRLSIL.

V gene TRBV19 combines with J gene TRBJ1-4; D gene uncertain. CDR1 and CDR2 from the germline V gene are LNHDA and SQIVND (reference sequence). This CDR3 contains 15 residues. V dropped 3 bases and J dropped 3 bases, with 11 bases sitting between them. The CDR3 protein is CASSITWQSNEKLFF. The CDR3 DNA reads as TGTGCCAGTAGTATTACGTGGCAGTCTAATGAAAAACTGTTTTTT.

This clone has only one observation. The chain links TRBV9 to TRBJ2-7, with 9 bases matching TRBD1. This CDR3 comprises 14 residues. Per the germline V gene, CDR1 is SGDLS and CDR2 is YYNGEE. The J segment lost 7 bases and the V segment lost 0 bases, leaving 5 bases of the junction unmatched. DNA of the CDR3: TGTGCCAGCAGCGTAGACCCGGACAGGGGTGAGCAGTACTTC. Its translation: CASSVDPDRGEQYF.

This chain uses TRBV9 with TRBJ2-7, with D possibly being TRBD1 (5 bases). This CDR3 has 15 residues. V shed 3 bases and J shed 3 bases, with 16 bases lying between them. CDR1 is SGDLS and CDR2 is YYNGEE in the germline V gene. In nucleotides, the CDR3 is TGTGCCAGCAGCGGAGGTCCGACGGACAACTACGAGCAGTACTTC. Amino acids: CASSGGPTDNYEQYF.

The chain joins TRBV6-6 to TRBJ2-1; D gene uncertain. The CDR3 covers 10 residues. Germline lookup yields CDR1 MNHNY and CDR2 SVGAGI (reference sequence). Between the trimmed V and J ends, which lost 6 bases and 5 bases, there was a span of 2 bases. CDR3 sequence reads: CASSNNEQFF. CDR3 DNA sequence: TGTGCCAGCAGCAACAATGAGCAGTTCTTC.

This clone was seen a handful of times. The CDR3 sequence is CASNPFAGAPGELFF. As DNA, the CDR3 is TGTGCCAGTAATCCGTTCGCAGGGGCCCCCGGGGAGCTGTTTTTT. J is TRBJ2-2 and V is TRBV19, with D possibly matching TRBD1 (6 bases). V lost 7 bases, J lost 6 bases, and 18 bases lay in between. Germline assignment: CDR1 LNHDA and CDR2 SQIVND (reference sequence). CDR3 length: 15 amino acids.

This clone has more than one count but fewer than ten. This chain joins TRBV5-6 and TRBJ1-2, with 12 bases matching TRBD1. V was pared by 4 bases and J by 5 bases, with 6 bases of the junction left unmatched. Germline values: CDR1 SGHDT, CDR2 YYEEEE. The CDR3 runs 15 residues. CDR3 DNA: TGTGCCAGCAGCCTCGGGACAGGGGGCTGGTATGGCTACACCTTC. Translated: CASSLGTGGWYGYTF.

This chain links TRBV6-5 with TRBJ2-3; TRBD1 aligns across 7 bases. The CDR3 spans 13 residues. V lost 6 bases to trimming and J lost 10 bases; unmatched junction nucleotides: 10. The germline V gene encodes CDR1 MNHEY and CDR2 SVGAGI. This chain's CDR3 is CASSPADRVAQYF. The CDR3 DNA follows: TGTGCCAGCAGCCCTGCCGACAGGGTTGCGCAGTATTTT.

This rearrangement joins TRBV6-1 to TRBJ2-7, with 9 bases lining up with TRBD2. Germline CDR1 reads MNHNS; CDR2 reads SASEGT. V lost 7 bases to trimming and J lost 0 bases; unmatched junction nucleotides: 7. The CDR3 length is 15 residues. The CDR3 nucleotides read TGTGCCAGCACAAGCGGCGGGGGGGACTCCTACGAGCAGTACTTC. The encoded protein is CASTSGGGDSYEQYF.

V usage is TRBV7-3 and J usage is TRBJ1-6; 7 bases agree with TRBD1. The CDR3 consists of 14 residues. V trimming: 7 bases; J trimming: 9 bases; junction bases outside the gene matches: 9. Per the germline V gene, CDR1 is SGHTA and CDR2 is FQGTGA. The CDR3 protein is CASIPLRGSSPLHF. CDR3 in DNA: TGTGCCAGCATCCCACTCAGGGGGTCTTCACCCCTCCACTTT.

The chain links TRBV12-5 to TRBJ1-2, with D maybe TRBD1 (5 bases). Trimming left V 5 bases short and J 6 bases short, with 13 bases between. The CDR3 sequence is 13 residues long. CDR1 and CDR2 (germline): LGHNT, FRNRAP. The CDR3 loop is CASGRGTVDGYTF. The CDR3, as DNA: TGTGCTAGTGGTCGCGGGACGGTGGATGGCTACACCTTC.